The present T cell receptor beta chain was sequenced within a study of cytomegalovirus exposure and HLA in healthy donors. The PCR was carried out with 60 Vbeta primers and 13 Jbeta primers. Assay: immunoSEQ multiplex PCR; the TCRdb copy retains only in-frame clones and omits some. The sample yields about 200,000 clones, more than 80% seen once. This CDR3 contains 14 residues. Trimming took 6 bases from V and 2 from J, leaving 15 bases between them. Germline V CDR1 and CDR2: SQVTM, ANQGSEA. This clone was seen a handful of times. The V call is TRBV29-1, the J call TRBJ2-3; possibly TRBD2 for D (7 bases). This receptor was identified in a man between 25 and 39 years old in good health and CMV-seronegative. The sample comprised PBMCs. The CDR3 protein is CSVPWGGPTDTQYF. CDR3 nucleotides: TGCAGCGTCCCATGGGGGGGCCCCACAGATACGCAGTATTTT.